This is a list of T cell receptor beta chains from one sample in a study of blood T cells in healthy people across ages. TCRdb independently ran MiXCR on the 5' RACE reads; one entry per CDR3 protein. The table shows roughly 1.6 million distinct CDR3 sequences, with roughly a third occurring only once. Sequencing was performed on blood. Receptors originate from a woman between 25 and 40 years old in good health. The CDR3 runs from the conserved cysteine through the conserved F or W. A D gene is named only where the DNA matches it firmly. Clone sizes are given selectively: once, few, many, or a class where the clone is expanded.

J	size	D	V	length	DNA	CDR3
TRBJ1-2	few	NA	TRBV20-1	16	TGCAGTGCTAGAGATCCTTGGCTTACAGCAAACTATGGCTACACCTTC	CSARDPWLTANYGYTF
TRBJ2-3	few	TRBD2	TRBV24-1	17	TGTGCCACCAGTGATGGGTTAGCGGGAGCAAACACAGATACGCAGTATTTT	CATSDGLAGANTDTQYF
TRBJ2-5	NA	TRBD1	TRBV4-2	13	TGTGCCAGCGGACAGGGGGCCTACAATGAGCAGTACTTC	CASGQGAYNEQYF
TRBJ2-1	NA	TRBD1	TRBV6-5	14	TGTGCCAGCACCCCGGGACAGGGTTCCGGTGAGCAGTTCTTC	CASTPGQGSGEQFF
TRBJ2-5	few	NA	TRBV6-5	15	TGTGCCAGTTCTCCCCGGTTGGGCTACCGGGAGACCCAGTACTTC	CASSPRLGYRETQYF
TRBJ2-1	few	TRBD2	TRBV20-1	14	TGCAGTGCTGGACTAGCGGGAGGGCCGTATGAGCAGTTCTTC	CSAGLAGGPYEQFF
TRBJ2-3	NA	NA	TRBV5-1	15	TGCGCCAGCAGCCCGTCGAGCCAGGGTGACGGTACGCAGTATTTT	CASSPSSQGDGTQYF
TRBJ1-6	few	NA	TRBV7-9	11	TGTGCCAACCTGTTGGCTTCACCCCTCCACTTT	CANLLASPLHF
TRBJ2-3	few	NA	TRBV25-1	14	TGTGCCAGCAGTGACCCCAGTTTAGGAGATACGCAGTATTTT	CASSDPSLGDTQYF
TRBJ2-7	NA	NA	TRBV20-1	14	TGCAGTGCTAGAGATAGAATTACGAACTACGAGCAGTACTTC	CSARDRITNYEQYF
TRBJ2-1	NA	NA	TRBV11-2	11	TGTGCCAGCAGCTTAGCTCGGGGAGTGTTCTTC	CASSLARGVFF
TRBJ2-5	many	NA	TRBV29-1	14	TGCAGCGTGTCGGTCGGACCCTGGGTAGAGACCCAGTACTTC	CSVSVGPWVETQYF
TRBJ2-1	few	TRBD2	TRBV20-1	17	TGCAGTGCTAGAGATCCGACTAGCGGGAGTATCCGAAGTGAGCAGTTCTTC	CSARDPTSGSIRSEQFF
TRBJ2-7	few	NA	TRBV4-1	14	TGCGCCAGCAGCCCCGCATCGGACTCCTACGAGCAGTACTTC	CASSPASDSYEQYF
TRBJ1-5	NA	TRBD1	TRBV7-9	15	TGTGCCAGCAGCCGGACAGGGGTTGACAATCAGCCCCAGCATTTT	CASSRTGVDNQPQHF
TRBJ2-5	NA	NA	TRBV7-8	14	TGTGCCAGCAGCTTACGGACAGAACAAGAGACCCAGTACTTC	CASSLRTEQETQYF
TRBJ2-5	many	TRBD2	TRBV10-3	17	TGTGCCATCAGTGGTGGGACTAGCGGGGGTACTCAAGAGACCCAGTACTTC	CAISGGTSGGTQETQYF
TRBJ1-4	few	NA	TRBV6-6	14	TGTGCCAGCAGGGGGGTGGGAAGTAATGAAAAACTGTTTTTT	CASRGVGSNEKLFF
TRBJ2-7	NA	NA	TRBV21-1	16	TGTGCCAGCAGTAAAGAGAAGGTTACAGGGGGCTACGAGCAGTACTTC	CASSKEKVTGGYEQYF
TRBJ1-2	NA	TRBD1	TRBV3-1	16	TGTGCCAGCAGCCCATTACAGGGGGCCAGAGTCCATGGCTACACCTTC	CASSPLQGARVHGYTF
TRBJ2-7	NA	TRBD2	TRBV29-1	13	TGCAGCGCCTCGGGAGGGGACTCCTACGAGCAGTACTTC	CSASGGDSYEQYF
TRBJ2-1	NA	TRBD2	TRBV7-2	17	TGTGCCAGCAGCTTGGAGACTAGCGGGAGTCTCTACAATGAGCAGTTCTTC	CASSLETSGSLYNEQFF
TRBJ2-7	few	NA	TRBV27	15	TGTGCCAGCAGGAGGGGGGGGCTAGGCCTCTACGAGCAGTACTTC	CASRRGGLGLYEQYF
TRBJ2-5	many	NA	TRBV2	12	TGTGCCAGCAGTAGAGAGGAACAGACCCAGTACTTC	CASSREEQTQYF
TRBJ2-5	few	TRBD2	TRBV9	17	TGTGCCAGCAGCGTAGAAACGGGACTAGCGGGGCAAGAGACCCAGTACTTC	CASSVETGLAGQETQYF
TRBJ2-1	few	NA	TRBV27	13	TGTGCCAGCAGTTTCCCCGAGGGGGTAGAGCAGTTCTTC	CASSFPEGVEQFF
TRBJ2-3	NA	NA	TRBV5-5	18	TGTGCCAGCAGCTTGGGGGGTATGGGGCGGGTAGGTCCGGATACGCAGTATTTT	CASSLGGMGRVGPDTQYF
TRBJ1-3	NA	NA	TRBV3-1	16	TGTGCCAGCAGCCAAACCAGGGGTGGCTCTGGAAACACCATATATTTT	CASSQTRGGSGNTIYF
TRBJ2-1	many	NA	TRBV4-1	15	TGCGCCAGCAGCCCGAGGGGGGGCGAATTGAATGAGCAGTTCTTC	CASSPRGGELNEQFF
TRBJ1-2	NA	NA	TRBV30	8	TGTGCCTGGGACGGCTACACCTTC	CAWDGYTF
TRBJ2-1	NA	TRBD2	TRBV7-2	17	TGTGCCAGCAGCTCCTCTACTAGCGGGAGACTCTACAATGAGCAGTTCTTC	CASSSSTSGRLYNEQFF
TRBJ2-5	NA	TRBD2	TRBV3-1	15	TGTGCCAGCAGCCAAGATCTTTTGACTAGCAAGACCCGGTACTTC	CASSQDLLTSKTRYF
TRBJ2-1	NA	NA	TRBV28	15	TGTGCCAGCAGTTTGTTCCAGGGAGGGGGGAATGAGCAGTTCTTC	CASSLFQGGGNEQFF
TRBJ2-3	few	TRBD2	TRBV24-1	16	TGTGCCACCAGTGATAGTCTAGCGGAGAGCACAGATACGCAGTATTTT	CATSDSLAESTDTQYF
TRBJ1-2	few	NA	TRBV9	12	TGTGCCAGCAGCCGTGACGGGCATGGCTACACCTTC	CASSRDGHGYTF
TRBJ2-1	NA	TRBD2	TRBV7-9	17	TGTGCCAACAGCTTAGCCCGTGGACTAGCGCACGACAATGAGCAGTTCTTC	CANSLARGLAHDNEQFF
TRBJ2-1	many	NA	TRBV10-3	16	TGTGCCATCAGACCCAACAGCGTAGACACCTACAATGAGCAGTTCTTC	CAIRPNSVDTYNEQFF
TRBJ2-1	few	NA	TRBV15	12	TGTGCCACCAGCAAAGGGTTTAATGAGCAGTTCTTC	CATSKGFNEQFF
TRBJ2-5	NA	TRBD1	TRBV29-1	12	TGCAGCTCCCGGACAGGATGCGAGACCCAGTACTTC	CSSRTGCETQYF
TRBJ2-1	NA	TRBD2	TRBV12-3/TRBV12-4	16	TGTGCCAGCAGTCCCATGACTAGCGGGGTTTACAATGAGCAGTTCTTC	CASSPMTSGVYNEQFF
TRBJ2-5	few	TRBD2	TRBV28	13	TGTGCCAGCAGTTTGGGGGGGAGCGTGACCCAGTACTTC	CASSLGGSVTQYF
TRBJ2-2	NA	TRBD1	TRBV9	16	TGTGCCAGCAGCGTAGAAGGGACAGAGTGGGGCGGGGAGCTGTTTTTT	CASSVEGTEWGGELFF
TRBJ2-1	few	TRBD2	TRBV6-6	14	TGTGCCAGCAGTCGAGGTGGGGGGGTCGGTGAGCAGTTCTTC	CASSRGGGVGEQFF
TRBJ2-7	few	TRBD2	TRBV6-6	14	TGTGCCAGCAACGAGAGGGAGGGCCGTGGCGAGCAGTACTTC	CASNEREGRGEQYF